A selection of T cell receptor beta chains follows, all from one sample in a study of PD-1 blockade in classical Hodgkin lymphoma. Produced via immunoSEQ multiplex PCR; TCRdb's table is partial and in-frame only. There are about 43,000 clones in the sample; about 65% occur only once, and 2.5% to 3% lies in the top ten. This specimen consisted of peripheral blood mononuclear cells (PBMCs), obtained before the second cycle of nivolumab. The origin of the receptors is a human donor with classical Hodgkin lymphoma. Both conserved end residues are part of each CDR3. Fields, in order: D gene, clone size, J gene, V gene, CDR3 protein, CDR3 DNA. D genes are given only for firm matches. Some rows mark clone size as missing; the rest say once, few, many or name a class of expanded clone.

TRBD1	few	TRBJ2-7	TRBV4-2	CASSQASTGAYEQYF	TGTGCCAGCAGCCAAGCCTCGACAGGGGCCTACGAGCAGTACTTC
NA	NA	TRBJ1-2	TRBV7-6	CASSPSGALSYGYTF	TGTGCCAGCAGCCCTTCTGGGGCCCTTAGCTATGGCTACACCTTC
TRBD2	NA	TRBJ2-5	TRBV6-5	CASSPSGRETQYF	TGTGCCAGCAGCCCTAGCGGCCGAGAGACCCAGTACTTC
TRBD1	NA	TRBJ2-5	TRBV7-9	CASSSRGMGTGETQYF	TGTGCCAGCAGCTCCCGGGGAATGGGGACAGGGGAGACCCAGTACTTC
TRBD1	few	TRBJ2-7	TRBV9	CASRPNTGDEQYF	TGTGCCAGCAGGCCAAACACAGGGGACGAGCAGTACTTC
TRBD1	few	TRBJ1-1	TRBV7-2	CASPGGYTEAFF	TGTGCCAGCCCAGGGGGCTACACTGAAGCTTTCTTT
TRBD2	NA	TRBJ2-7	TRBV19	CASSLSSGGAYEQYF	TGTGCCAGTAGCCTCTCTAGCGGGGGGGCCTACGAGCAGTACTTC
NA	NA	TRBJ2-7	TRBV6-5	CASSQVGDSSYEQYF	TGTGCCAGCAGTCAGGTGGGTGACTCCTCCTACGAGCAGTACTTC
NA	NA	TRBJ2-7	TRBV28	CASSFSVAESSYEQYF	TGTGCCAGCAGTTTTTCTGTGGCCGAGAGCTCCTACGAGCAGTACTTC
TRBD2	NA	TRBJ2-5	TRBV27	CASSLAGTSGGQETQYF	TGTGCCAGCAGTTTGGCCGGGACTAGCGGGGGACAAGAGACCCAGTACTTC
TRBD2	NA	TRBJ2-7	TRBV18	CASSPPVGGGADEQYF	TGTGCCAGCTCACCACCGGTGGGCGGGGGGGCGGACGAGCAGTACTTC
NA	NA	TRBJ1-3	TRBV28	CASSPYIPGQSFSGNTIYF	TGTGCCAGCAGTCCCTATATCCCGGGACAATCGTTCTCTGGAAACACCATATATTTT
NA	NA	TRBJ1-6	TRBV7-9	CASSYARRDGDYSLHF	TGTGCCAGCAGCTACGCCCGCCGGGACGGCGACTATTCCCTCCACTTT
TRBD1	NA	TRBJ2-5	TRBV6-1	CAISESDRGGWETQYF	TGTGCCATCAGTGAGAGCGACAGGGGAGGTTGGGAGACCCAGTACTTC
TRBD2	NA	TRBJ2-7	TRBV6-5	CASSYWTSSSYEQYF	TGTGCCAGCAGTTACTGGACTAGCAGTTCCTACGAGCAGTACTTC
NA	NA	TRBJ2-7	TRBV10-3	CAPGGRGPHEQYF	TGTGCCCCCGGAGGGAGGGGGCCACACGAGCAGTACTTC
NA	NA	TRBJ2-3	TRBV19	CAAGGAASTDTQYF	TGTGCCGCAGGGGGGGCAGCTAGCACAGATACGCAGTATTTT
NA	NA	TRBJ2-6	TRBV30	CAWSRSTSGANVLTF	TGTGCCTGGAGTAGATCAACTTCTGGGGCCAACGTCCTGACTTTC
NA	NA	TRBJ1-5	TRBV19	CASSIWGVESNQPQHF	TGTGCCAGTAGTATATGGGGGGTAGAAAGCAATCAGCCCCAGCATTTT
TRBD2	NA	TRBJ2-1	TRBV19	CASTPASGYNEQFF	TGTGCCAGTACACCGGCTAGCGGGTACAATGAGCAGTTCTTC
TRBD1	NA	TRBJ1-2	TRBV18	CASSPPTGGLNGGYTF	TGTGCCAGCTCACCACCGACAGGGGGGTTAAACGGTGGCTACACCTTC
NA	NA	TRBJ1-1	TRBV19	CASSITRSSNTEAFF	TGTGCCAGTAGTATCACCCGGTCCAGCAACACTGAAGCTTTCTTT
TRBD2	NA	TRBJ2-7	TRBV4-3	CASSQGLAGASFYEQYF	TGCGCCAGCAGCCAGGGACTAGCGGGAGCCTCCTTTTACGAGCAGTACTTC
NA	few	TRBJ2-1	TRBV30	CAWSPLNEQFF	TGTGCCTGGAGCCCCCTCAATGAGCAGTTCTTC
NA	NA	TRBJ2-1	TRBV30	CAWSFGPRSYNEQFF	TGTGCCTGGAGTTTCGGACCCCGCTCCTACAATGAGCAGTTCTTC
TRBD2	NA	TRBJ2-7	TRBV10-3	CAIRSGAENEQYF	TGTGCCATTAGAAGCGGGGCAGAAAACGAGCAGTACTTC
NA	NA	TRBJ2-4	TRBV7-6	CASAGKNIQYF	TGTGCCAGCGCCGGCAAAAACATTCAGTACTTC
TRBD1	NA	TRBJ1-4	TRBV18	CASSVGQGRFGEKLFF	TGTGCCAGCTCAGTGGGACAGGGAAGGTTCGGTGAAAAACTGTTTTTT
NA	NA	TRBJ1-4	TRBV19	CASSTRQLVGEKLFF	TGTGCCAGTAGTACCCGACAGCTCGTGGGGGAAAAACTGTTTTTT
NA	NA	TRBJ1-3	TRBV5-1	CASSLSRAQTGNTIYF	TGCGCCAGCAGCTTGTCGCGTGCCCAGACTGGAAACACCATATATTTT
TRBD1	once	TRBJ1-5	TRBV7-2	CASSDGQGVGNQPQHF	TGTGCCAGCAGCGATGGACAGGGTGTTGGCAATCAGCCCCAGCATTTT
NA	NA	TRBJ1-3	TRBV14	CASSQTTDYRSGNTIYF	TGTGCCAGCAGCCAAACGACGGACTACCGCTCTGGAAACACCATATATTTT
NA	NA	TRBJ1-3	TRBV7-2	CASSLPTDGTIYF	TGTGCCAGCAGCTTACCCACCGATGGGACCATATATTTT
TRBD1	NA	TRBJ1-1	TRBV5-1	CASSTGRDRGYTEAFF	TGCGCCAGCAGCACGGGGAGGGACAGGGGTTACACTGAAGCTTTCTTT
TRBD2	NA	TRBJ2-1	TRBV27	CASSSLAGVYNEQFF	TGTGCCAGCAGTTCTCTAGCGGGAGTCTACAATGAGCAGTTCTTC
NA	NA	TRBJ2-1	TRBV28	CASSLVQGSVGEQFF	TGTGCCAGCAGTTTGGTACAGGGCTCTGTCGGTGAGCAGTTCTTC
NA	NA	TRBJ1-2	TRBV5-1	CASSGGSDYGYTF	TGCGCCAGCAGCGGAGGTTCGGACTATGGCTACACCTTC
NA	NA	TRBJ1-6	TRBV6-6	CASSYPGTGTPLHF	TGTGCCAGCAGCTATCCCGGGACCGGGACACCCCTCCACTTT
TRBD1	NA	TRBJ1-3	TRBV7-9	CASSLSDRGLDSGNTIYF	TGTGCCAGCAGCCTCAGTGACAGGGGATTGGACTCTGGAAACACCATATATTTT
TRBD1	NA	TRBJ1-2	TRBV6-5	CATLTGAGGYTF	TGTGCCACCTTGACAGGGGCAGGAGGCTACACCTTC
NA	NA	TRBJ1-4	TRBV29-1	CSVDGGVNEKLFF	TGCAGCGTTGATGGCGGGGTTAATGAAAAACTGTTTTTT
NA	NA	TRBJ2-1	TRBV9	CASSERAGNNEQFF	TGTGCCAGCAGCGAGAGAGCCGGGAACAATGAGCAGTTCTTC
TRBD2	NA	TRBJ2-7	TRBV27	CASSFTAGGTYEQYF	TGTGCCAGCAGTTTCACAGCGGGAGGGACCTACGAGCAGTACTTC
NA	NA	TRBJ2-7	TRBV6-5	CASSYPSHEQYF	TGTGCCAGCAGTTACCCTTCCCACGAGCAGTACTTC
TRBD1	NA	TRBJ2-2	TRBV19	CASRDRGPTGELFF	TGTGCCAGCCGGGACAGGGGGCCCACCGGGGAGCTGTTTTTT
TRBD1	NA	TRBJ1-5	TRBV9	CASSVDPTGGGQPQHF	TGTGCCAGCAGCGTAGACCCGACAGGGGGCGGCCAGCCCCAGCATTTT
TRBD2	few	TRBJ2-5	TRBV30	CAWSVPTTSRVETQYF	TGTGCCTGGAGTGTACCCACGACTAGCAGAGTGGAGACCCAGTACTTC
TRBD1	NA	TRBJ2-3	TRBV9	CASSVGQGATDTQYF	TGTGCCAGCAGCGTAGGACAGGGGGCCACAGATACGCAGTATTTT
TRBD1	NA	TRBJ1-6	TRBV15	CATSRSRTGGSPLHF	TGTGCCACCAGCAGATCCCGGACAGGGGGATCACCCCTCCACTTT
NA	NA	TRBJ2-7	TRBV6-1	CASSTDRAYEQYF	TGTGCCAGCAGCACGGACAGAGCCTACGAGCAGTACTTC
TRBD2	few	TRBJ2-1	TRBV19	CASSPGTSWNEQFF	TGTGCCAGTAGTCCCGGGACTAGCTGGAATGAGCAGTTCTTC
NA	NA	TRBJ2-7	TRBV7-2	CASSLPTAYEQYF	TGTGCCAGCAGCCTCCCGACGGCCTACGAGCAGTACTTC